This TCR beta chain is from a study of cytomegalovirus exposure and HLA in healthy donors. Overall study context: The roughly 130 validation repertoires were reported in a later analysis to have been generated on the same platform as the roughly 720 first-cohort repertoires.

Generated by immunoSEQ multiplex PCR, the TCRdb table keeps only in-frame clones and is missing some. Here the sample spans about 200,000 clones, 84% being singletons. The germline CDR1 and CDR2 sequences are SEHNR and FQNEAQ (reference sequence). The V and J ends lost 5 bases and 7 bases, in that order; junction bases with no gene match: 13. CDR3 length: 15 residues. Overall study results and limits: For cytomegalovirus status, the classifier reportedly gave diagnoses with high specificity and sensitivity.

About this clone itself: Antigen unknown.

The sequence came from a woman in her twenties or thirties in good health and CMV-seropositive. The chain recombines TRBV7-9 with TRBJ2-7; TRBD2 agrees at 8 bases. Specimen: PBMCs. The CDR3 loop reads CASSAGGLGFVEQYF. Here the CDR3 DNA reads TGTGCCAGCAGCGCCGGGGGACTAGGTTTTGTAGAGCAGTACTTC.